These T cell receptor beta chains were read from a single sample in a study of regulatory T cells in long-lasting Graves disease. TCRdb called the multiplex PCR reads again in MiXCR, with one record for every CDR3 protein. The table has almost 450,000 distinct CDR3 sequences, over 15% seen once. These data also formed part of another study, on T cells in Graves' hyperthyroidism and ophthalmopathy.

Source: peripheral blood mononuclear cells (PBMCs), taken at new diagnosis, from a patient treated with antithyroid drugs. The receptors originated from a woman aged 30 to 39 with Graves disease. Each CDR3 is given with its conserved first and last residue. Each record gives: V gene, clone size, J gene, CDR3 protein. Size tells how often a clone was seen (once, few, many) or the class of an expanded clone, and some rows leave it out.

v_gene: TRBV28
abundance: many
j_gene: TRBJ2-3
CDR3aa: CASSSSGGADTQYF

v_gene: TRBV28
abundance: many
j_gene: TRBJ1-2
CDR3aa: CASRANRVSYGYTF

v_gene: TRBV28
abundance: many
j_gene: TRBJ2-7
CDR3aa: CASSYRTGTYEQYF

v_gene: TRBV20-1
abundance: many
j_gene: TRBJ2-1
CDR3aa: CSARDRLDWYNEQFF

v_gene: TRBV7-2
abundance: many
j_gene: TRBJ2-3
CDR3aa: CASSPQTDTQYF

v_gene: TRBV6-2/TRBV6-3
abundance: few
j_gene: TRBJ2-1
CDR3aa: CASSYPRGFNVNEQFF

v_gene: TRBV4-1
abundance: few
j_gene: TRBJ2-7
CDR3aa: CASSQKESSYEQYF

v_gene: TRBV6-1
abundance: -
j_gene: TRBJ2-1
CDR3aa: CASRREGSGSGDEQFF

v_gene: TRBV7-6
abundance: few
j_gene: TRBJ1-5
CDR3aa: CASSPQGFSNQPQHF

v_gene: TRBV11-3
abundance: -
j_gene: TRBJ2-6
CDR3aa: CASSLGKGAGANVLTF

v_gene: TRBV6-5
abundance: many
j_gene: TRBJ2-7
CDR3aa: CASSYSGPTAYEQYF

v_gene: TRBV11-3
abundance: -
j_gene: TRBJ2-1
CDR3aa: CASSLDGTSRADEQFF

v_gene: TRBV28
abundance: many
j_gene: TRBJ1-4
CDR3aa: CASSPRLSYEKLFF

v_gene: TRBV7-9
abundance: many
j_gene: TRBJ2-1
CDR3aa: CASTTMGGGVYNEQFF

v_gene: TRBV19
abundance: many
j_gene: TRBJ1-1
CDR3aa: CASSIDGTAKAAFF

v_gene: TRBV6-5
abundance: few
j_gene: TRBJ1-5
CDR3aa: CASSYPAENSNQPQHF

v_gene: TRBV29-1
abundance: few
j_gene: TRBJ1-2
CDR3aa: CSVNPSGTGDYTF

v_gene: TRBV20-1
abundance: many
j_gene: TRBJ2-1
CDR3aa: CSARLAGFYGNEQFF

v_gene: TRBV20-1
abundance: many
j_gene: TRBJ2-1
CDR3aa: CSATTGTLLVVDNEQFF

v_gene: TRBV18
abundance: few
j_gene: TRBJ2-3
CDR3aa: CASSPKDTQYF

v_gene: TRBV27
abundance: many
j_gene: TRBJ2-3
CDR3aa: CASSLIRVAGGTDTQYF

v_gene: TRBV3-1
abundance: many
j_gene: TRBJ1-1
CDR3aa: CASSSENRGGTEAFF

v_gene: TRBV6-2/TRBV6-3
abundance: many
j_gene: TRBJ2-1
CDR3aa: CASRPTSGSYNEQFF

v_gene: TRBV7-2
abundance: many
j_gene: TRBJ2-3
CDR3aa: CASSLRAGQGTQYF

v_gene: TRBV7-2
abundance: -
j_gene: TRBJ1-2
CDR3aa: CASSFVEGNYGYTF

v_gene: TRBV7-9
abundance: many
j_gene: TRBJ2-1
CDR3aa: CASSLSIGERRAAYNEQFF

v_gene: TRBV11-2
abundance: many
j_gene: TRBJ2-5
CDR3aa: CASSSSGLEETQYF

v_gene: TRBV19
abundance: -
j_gene: TRBJ1-2
CDR3aa: CAGWDRAGGYTF

v_gene: TRBV6-1
abundance: -
j_gene: TRBJ1-2
CDR3aa: CASSADTRRGGYTF

v_gene: TRBV20-1
abundance: many
j_gene: TRBJ1-1
CDR3aa: CSAQGGNTEAFF

v_gene: TRBV2
abundance: many
j_gene: TRBJ2-1
CDR3aa: CASRPPSGGYNEQFF

v_gene: TRBV7-9
abundance: -
j_gene: TRBJ1-3
CDR3aa: CASSLKSSGNTIYF

v_gene: TRBV7-2
abundance: many
j_gene: TRBJ2-3
CDR3aa: CASSGISGDTQYF

v_gene: TRBV7-9
abundance: few
j_gene: TRBJ1-2
CDR3aa: CASSNSGDSIYGYTF

v_gene: TRBV30
abundance: many
j_gene: TRBJ2-7
CDR3aa: CAWSVWRRFNYEQYF

v_gene: TRBV7-9
abundance: many
j_gene: TRBJ2-1
CDR3aa: CATQSRNYEQFF

v_gene: TRBV14
abundance: many
j_gene: TRBJ1-1
CDR3aa: CASSQGLTEAFF

v_gene: TRBV7-2
abundance: few
j_gene: TRBJ2-5
CDR3aa: CASRVWGGEQETQYF

v_gene: TRBV28
abundance: many
j_gene: TRBJ2-7
CDR3aa: CASRFGLYYEQYF

v_gene: TRBV12-3/TRBV12-4
abundance: many
j_gene: TRBJ2-1
CDR3aa: CASSTRRDRGYNEQFF

v_gene: TRBV18
abundance: -
j_gene: TRBJ2-3
CDR3aa: CASSQYRDGRTTDTQYF

v_gene: TRBV20-1
abundance: -
j_gene: TRBJ2-3
CDR3aa: CSALSTGDGTDTQYF

v_gene: TRBV12-3/TRBV12-4
abundance: -
j_gene: TRBJ2-1
CDR3aa: CASRRGGLSSYNEQFF

v_gene: TRBV7-6
abundance: many
j_gene: TRBJ2-7
CDR3aa: CASSLDWASYEQYF